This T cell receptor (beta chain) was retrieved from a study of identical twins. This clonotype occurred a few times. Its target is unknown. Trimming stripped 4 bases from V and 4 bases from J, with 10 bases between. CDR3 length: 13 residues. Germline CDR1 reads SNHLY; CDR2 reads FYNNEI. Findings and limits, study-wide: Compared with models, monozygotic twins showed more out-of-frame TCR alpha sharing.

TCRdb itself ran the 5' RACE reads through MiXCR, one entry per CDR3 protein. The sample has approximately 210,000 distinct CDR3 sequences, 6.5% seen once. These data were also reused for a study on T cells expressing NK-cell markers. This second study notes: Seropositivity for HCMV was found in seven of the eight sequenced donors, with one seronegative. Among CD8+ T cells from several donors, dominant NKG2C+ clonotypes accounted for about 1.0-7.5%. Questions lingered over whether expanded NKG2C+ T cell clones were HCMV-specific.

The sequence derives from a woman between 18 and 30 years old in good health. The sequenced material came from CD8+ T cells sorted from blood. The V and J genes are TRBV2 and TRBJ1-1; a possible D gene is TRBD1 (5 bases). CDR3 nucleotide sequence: TGTGCCAGCAGTGGTATGGGGGGCACTGAAGCTTTCTTT. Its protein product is CASSGMGGTEAFF.